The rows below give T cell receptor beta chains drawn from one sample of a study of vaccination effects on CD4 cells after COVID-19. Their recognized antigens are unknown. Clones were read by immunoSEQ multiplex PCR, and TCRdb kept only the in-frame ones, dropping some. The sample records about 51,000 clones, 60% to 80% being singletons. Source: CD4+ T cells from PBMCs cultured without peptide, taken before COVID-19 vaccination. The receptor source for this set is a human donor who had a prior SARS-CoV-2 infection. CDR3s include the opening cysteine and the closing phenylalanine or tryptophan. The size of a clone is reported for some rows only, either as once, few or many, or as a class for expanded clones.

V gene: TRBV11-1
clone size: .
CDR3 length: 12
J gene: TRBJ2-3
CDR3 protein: CASRGAADTQYF

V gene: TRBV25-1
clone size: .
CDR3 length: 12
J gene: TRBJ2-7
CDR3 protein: CASSEDRREQYF

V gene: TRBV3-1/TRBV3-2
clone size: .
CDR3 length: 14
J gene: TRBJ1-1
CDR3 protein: CASSSSWGDTEAFF

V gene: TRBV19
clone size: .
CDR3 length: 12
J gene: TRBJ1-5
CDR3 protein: CASSIEGGPQHF

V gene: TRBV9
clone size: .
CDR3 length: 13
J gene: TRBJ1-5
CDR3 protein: CASSEGTDQPQHF

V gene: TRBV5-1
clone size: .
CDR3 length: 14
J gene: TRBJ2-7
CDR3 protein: CASSAGTGPYEQYF

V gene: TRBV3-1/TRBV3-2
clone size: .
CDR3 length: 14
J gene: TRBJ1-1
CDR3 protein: CASSQDNGNTEAFF

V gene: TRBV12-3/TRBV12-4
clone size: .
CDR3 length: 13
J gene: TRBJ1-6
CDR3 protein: CASSSSYNSPLHF

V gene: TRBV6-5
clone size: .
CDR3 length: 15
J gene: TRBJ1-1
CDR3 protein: CASSYIGPRDTEAFF

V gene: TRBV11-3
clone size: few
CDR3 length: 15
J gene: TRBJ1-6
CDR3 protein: CASSLRPGEDSPLHF